One sample yielded the 30 T cell receptor beta chains listed below, sequenced in a study of cytomegalovirus exposure and HLA in healthy donors. The PCR made use of 60 Vbeta and 13 Jbeta primers. Libraries were prepared by immunoSEQ multiplex PCR; TCRdb keeps only in-frame clonotypes and omits some of them. Among about 140,000 clones listed, 70% to 85% were seen once. Sequencing was performed on PBMCs. Receptors originate from a woman aged 40-49 years in good health and CMV-seronegative.

This chain joins TRBV5-1 and TRBJ2-5; no clear D. CDR3 size: 14 residues. V was shortened by 6 bases and J by 5 bases, with 17 bases between the two germline ends. Germline V gene lookup returns CDR1 SGHRS and CDR2 YFSETQ. This CDR3 reads CASKWSVLTETQYF. In DNA form, the CDR3 reads TGCGCCAGCAAATGGAGTGTACTGACGGAGACCCAGTACTTC.

V usage is TRBV5-6 and J usage is TRBJ2-7, with 7 bases lining up with TRBD1. This CDR3 has 17 residues. Germline CDR1 is SGHDT and CDR2 is YYEEEE. Trimming at V came to 2 bases and at J to 0 bases, leaving 11 bases not matched to a gene. The CDR3 coding sequence is TGTGCCAGCAGCTTCAACAGGGGTTCCTTAAGCTCCTACGAGCAGTACTTC. Protein sequence: CASSFNRGSLSSYEQYF.

The V gene is TRBV27, the J gene TRBJ1-2; 8 bases align to TRBD1. The CDR3 extends over 13 amino acids. Germline V gives CDR1 MNHEY, CDR2 SMNVEV (reference sequence). The V segment lost 6 bases and the J segment 7 bases; nucleotides outside the gene matches: 7. As DNA, the CDR3 is TGTGCCAGCAGGGCGACAGGGGCGGGTGGCTACACCTTC. It encodes CASRATGAGGYTF.

The chain uses TRBV19 and TRBJ2-3; the match to TRBD2 covers 7 bases. The CDR3 is made up of 13 amino acids. The germline V gene encodes CDR1 LNHDA and CDR2 SQIVND (reference sequence). Trimming cost V 8 bases and J 3 bases; bases outside gene matches: 5. As DNA, the CDR3 is TGTGCCAGTGTGGCTAGCGGAACAGATACGCAGTATTTT. Encoded protein: CASVASGTDTQYF.

The chain joins TRBV6-5 to TRBJ2-7; perhaps TRBD1 as D (5 bases). CDR1 MNHEY and CDR2 SVGAGI come from the germline V gene. The CDR3 covers 13 residues. Trimming took off 6 bases at V and 6 bases at J, with 15 bases between the two ends. The CDR3 region is CASSVQGNIEQYF. CDR3 in DNA: TGTGCCAGCAGCGTTCAGGGCAACATCGAGCAGTACTTC.

This clone has a handful of counts. The V gene is TRBV25-1, the J gene TRBJ1-1, with 9 bases fitting TRBD1. Germline V gene data show CDR1 as MGHDK and CDR2 as SYGVNS. J was trimmed by 4 bases and V by 7 bases; bases with no gene match: 13. This CDR3 is built from 16 residues. The CDR3 here is CASTYGTGRSGTEAFF. CDR3 DNA: TGTGCCAGCACGTACGGGACAGGGCGGTCTGGCACTGAAGCTTTCTTT.

The chain links TRBV27 to TRBJ2-7, with 12 bases lining up with TRBD2. The CDR3 is 20 amino acids. The ends lost 6 bases at V and 3 bases at J; junction bases unmatched: 21. CDR1 and CDR2 (germline): MNHEY, SMNVEV (reference sequence). CDR3 in DNA: TGTGCCAGCAGGGGGCTAGCGGGAGGGAGAGGGCCGAAGAGCCTCTACGAGCAGTACTTC. Protein: CASRGLAGGRGPKSLYEQYF.

The V call is TRBV28, the J call TRBJ2-1; 8 positions match TRBD2. The CDR3 has 11 residues. The junction had 9 bases not matched to a gene; V was cut back by 11 bases and J by 12 bases. Germline values: CDR1 MDHEN, CDR2 SYDVKM. The CDR3, as DNA: TGTGCCTCCGGGGGGGAAGGGCGGCAGTTCTTC. Translated, it gives CASGGEGRQFF.

This chain links TRBV29-1 with TRBJ2-5; D not resolved. The V end was cut by 3 bases, the J end by 1 base, with 9 bases between. Germline V gene sequence: CDR1 SQVTM, CDR2 ANQGSEA. This CDR3 comprises 13 residues. CDR3: CSVDRRVQETQYF. The DNA of the CDR3 is TGCAGCGTTGACCGTCGGGTCCAAGAGACCCAGTACTTC.

About this clone: In the same sample, other DNA sequences code for this CDR3. CDR3 region: CASSLGLLLSTDTQYF. DNA for the CDR3: TGTGCCAGCAGCTTAGGACTGCTCTTAAGCACAGATACGCAGTATTTT. This chain links TRBV7-2 with TRBJ2-3, with D uncertain. Trimming shortened V by 1 base and J by 0 bases, and 11 bases separated the two germline ends. CDR1 and CDR2 from the germline V gene are SGHTA and FQGNSA. CDR3 length: 16 amino acids.

This sequence joins TRBV6-1 and TRBJ1-1, with D tentatively TRBD1 (5 bases). The germline V gene has CDR1 MNHNS and CDR2 SASEGT. The CDR3 length is 16 residues. Trimming removed 4 bases at V and 4 bases at J, with 19 bases between. The CDR3 region has the DNA TGTGCCAGCAGTGCCGGAGGAATCGGGGGTGTCACTGAAGCTTTCTTT. Amino acid sequence: CASSAGGIGGVTEAFF.

Remarks on this clone: One end of the junction varies from germline; a read error may be responsible. The chain joins TRBV28 to TRBJ2-1; D is perhaps TRBD2 (5 bases). Germline CDR1 MDHEN, CDR2 SYDVKM. This CDR3 contains 16 residues. The CDR3 coding sequence is TGTGCCAGCAGTTTGGGAGCGTCCTTATCCTACAATGGGCAGTTCTTC. Its translation: CASSLGASLSYNGQFF.

This clone was seen only once. The V and J genes are TRBV15 and TRBJ1-2; D remains ambiguous. V shed 0 bases and J shed 5 bases, with 7 bases lying between them. CDR1 LNHNV and CDR2 YYDKDF come from the germline V gene (reference sequence). This CDR3 has 13 residues. CDR3 nucleotide sequence: TGTGCCACCAGCAGAGACTCGACTTATGGCTACACCTTC. This gives the protein CATSRDSTYGYTF.

The chain is built from TRBV28 and TRBJ2-1, with 7 nucleotides matching TRBD1. Germline V lookup: CDR1 MDHEN, CDR2 SYDVKM. Trimming at V came to 3 bases and at J to 7 bases, leaving 12 bases not matched to a gene. CDR3 length: 16 amino acids. The CDR3 DNA reads as TGTGCCAGCAGTTTGATCTCCTGGACAGGAAAGAATGAGCAGTTCTTC. Protein sequence: CASSLISWTGKNEQFF.

The V gene is TRBV7-2, the J gene TRBJ2-5; no clear D. Trimming pared 1 base from V and 5 bases from J, leaving 11 bases between. Germline V gene sequence: CDR1 SGHTA, CDR2 FQGNSA. This CDR3 has 14 residues. CDR3 sequence: CASSLVFRSETQYF. The CDR3 DNA follows: TGTGCCAGCAGCTTAGTATTTCGGAGTGAGACCCAGTACTTC. The variable domain in full, with the rest retrieved from reference TRBV7-2 and TRBJ2-5, is GAGVSQSPSNKVTEKGKDVELRCDPISGHTALYWYRQSLGQGLEFLIYFQGNSAPDKSGLPSDRFSAERTGGSVSTLTIQRTQQEDSAVYLCASSLVFRSETQYFGPGTRLLVL.

V gene TRBV5-1 combines with J gene TRBJ2-1; 8 bases line up with TRBD2. CDR3 length: 15 amino acids. The germline V gene has CDR1 SGHRS and CDR2 YFSETQ. Losses at the gene ends were 0 bases for V and 7 bases for J; bases not matched to a gene: 6. The CDR3 sequence: CASSLDSGNRNEQFF. DNA for the CDR3: TGCGCCAGCAGCTTGGATAGCGGGAATCGTAATGAGCAGTTCTTC.

This clone has a handful of counts. The genes are TRBV11-2 and TRBJ2-7; D uncertain. V lost 3 bases, J lost 5 bases, and 14 bases lay in between. This CDR3 has 14 residues. Germline lookup yields CDR1 SGHAT and CDR2 FQNNGV. CDR3 in amino acids: CASSLSVSTHEQYF. In DNA, the CDR3 is TGTGCCAGCAGCTTGAGTGTTAGTACCCACGAGCAGTACTTC. Based on the CDR3 plus reference TRBV11-2 and TRBJ2-7, the full variable domain is EAGVAQSPRYKIIEKRQSVAFWCNPISGHATLYWYQQILGQGPKLLIQFQNNGVVDDSQLPKDRFSAERLKGVDSTLKIQPAKLEDSAVYLCASSLSVSTHEQYFGPGTRLTVT.

This chain joins TRBV5-1 and TRBJ1-2; D might be TRBD1 (5 bases). Germline loops: CDR1 SGHRS, CDR2 YFSETQ. The CDR3 is 14 residues long. V gave up 4 bases and J gave up 8 bases, with 18 bases separating them. The CDR3: CASSPGPGEGGYTF. The CDR3 region has the DNA TGCGCCAGCAGCCCTGGACCGGGGGAGGGGGGCTACACCTTC.

This clone was seen only once. The chain uses TRBV7-2 and TRBJ2-6, with D unclear. CDR1 and CDR2 (germline): SGHTA, FQGNSA. V lost 5 bases and J 0 bases, leaving 14 bases between the germline ends. This CDR3 has 17 amino acids. This CDR3 is CASSADRRRSGANVLTF. The CDR3 DNA is TGTGCCAGCAGCGCCGATAGGCGGCGCTCTGGGGCCAACGTCCTGACTTTC.

The chain joins TRBV6-1 to TRBJ1-5, with D maybe TRBD1 (6 bases). This CDR3 has 14 residues. V dropped 7 bases and J dropped 4 bases, with 14 bases sitting between them. Germline values: CDR1 MNHNS, CDR2 SASEGT. The CDR3 DNA reads as TGTGCCAGCATCGATACAGGGACAAATCAGCCCCAGCATTTT. This translates into CASIDTGTNQPQHF.

The V call is TRBV30, the J call TRBJ2-1; 8 bases are shared with TRBD2. The CDR3 sequence is 15 residues long. The germline CDR1 and CDR2 sequences are GTSNPN and SVGIG (reference sequence). The junction had 10 bases not matched to a gene; V was cut back by 4 bases and J by 5 bases. The CDR3 DNA reads TGTGCCTGGACGGGGGGGGGACTCCTTAACAATGAGCAGTTCTTC. Its protein is CAWTGGGLLNNEQFF.

This clone has just a few counts. The rearrangement uses TRBV27 and TRBJ1-4, with D uncertain. Between the trimmed V and J ends, which lost 4 bases and 8 bases, there was a span of 14 bases. Germline CDR1 MNHEY, CDR2 SMNVEV (reference sequence). The CDR3 spans 14 residues. The DNA of the CDR3 is TGTGCCAGCAGTTGGGCTCGTGGAGGGGAAAAACTGTTTTTT. This codes for CASSWARGGEKLFF.

The gene calls are TRBV7-8 and TRBJ2-1; a possible D gene is TRBD1 (6 bases). Trimming took 0 bases from V and 2 from J, leaving 14 bases between them. CDR1 is SGHVS and CDR2 is FQNEAQ in the germline V gene. This CDR3 is 17 amino acids long. This chain's CDR3 is CASSLARGTTTYNEQFF. The CDR3 DNA is TGTGCCAGCAGCTTAGCGAGGGGGACAACAACCTACAATGAGCAGTTCTTC.

The V call is TRBV5-1, the J call TRBJ2-5; tentative D call: TRBD1 (6 bases). Looked up from germline, CDR1 is SGHRS and CDR2 is YFSETQ. The CDR3 has 14 amino acids. V was shortened by 0 bases and J by 0 bases, with 6 bases between the two germline ends. The CDR3 sequence is CASSLGQDQETQYF. CDR3 bases: TGCGCCAGCAGCTTGGGACAGGACCAAGAGACCCAGTACTTC.

The chain combines TRBV13 with TRBJ2-1; 7 bases match TRBD2. From germline, CDR1 is PRHDT and CDR2 FYEKMQ (reference sequence). The CDR3 spans 16 residues. V shed 5 bases and J 0 bases; nucleotides not matched to a gene: 7. The CDR3 is CASSPSSGSSYNEQFF. CDR3 DNA: TGTGCCAGCAGCCCCTCTAGCGGAAGCTCCTACAATGAGCAGTTCTTC. Filled out from reference TRBV13 and TRBJ2-1, the complete variable domain reads AAGVIQSPRHLIKEKRETATLKCYPIPRHDTVYWYQQGPGQDPQFLISFYEKMQSDKGSIPDRFSAQQFSDYHSELNMSSLELGDSALYFCASSPSSGSSYNEQFFGPGTRLTVL.

The chain recombines TRBV7-9 with TRBJ1-2, with a possible D match to TRBD1 (6 bases). This CDR3 has 13 amino acids. The V gene lost 0 bases and the J gene lost 11 bases, with 13 bases spanning the gap. CDR1 and CDR2 (germline): SEHNR, FQNEAQ (reference sequence). Here the CDR3 reads CASSLASGGGYTF. CDR3 bases: TGTGCCAGCAGCTTAGCGTCGGGAGGGGGGTACACCTTC.

This clone came up a few times. The chain combines TRBV2 with TRBJ1-4, with unresolved D. The CDR3 totals 15 residues. Germline-derived CDR1 and CDR2 are SNHLY and FYNNEI. Deletions cut 1 base from V and 7 bases from J, with 13 bases between. Written as DNA, the CDR3 is TGTGCCAGCAGTGAAGAGAGAGTTGGAGGTGAAAAACTGTTTTTT. This translates into CASSEERVGGEKLFF.

The J gene is TRBJ2-5, the V gene TRBV7-2; the match to TRBD1 covers 7 bases. The CDR3 has 14 amino acids. V dropped 4 bases and J dropped 2; count of bases not matched to a gene: 4. Germline CDR1 and CDR2: SGHTA and FQGNSA. CDR3 sequence (DNA): TGTGCCAGCAGCTCGGACAGGTGGCAAGAGACCCAGTACTTC. Its translation: CASSSDRWQETQYF.

The V and J genes are TRBV28 and TRBJ1-6; TRBD1 aligns across 9 bases. V shed 6 bases and J 5 bases; nucleotides not matched to a gene: 2. Germline V gives CDR1 MDHEN, CDR2 SYDVKM. The CDR3 length is 14 residues. The CDR3 reads CASRGTGNNSPLHF. The CDR3 DNA follows: TGTGCCAGCAGGGGGACAGGGAATAATTCACCCCTCCACTTT.

The chain uses TRBV5-6 and TRBJ2-7; D is uncertain. This CDR3 is built from 16 residues. The V gene's germline CDR1 is SGHDT and CDR2 YYEEEE. The V gene lost 3 bases and the J gene lost 1 base, with 17 bases spanning the gap. CDR3 nucleotide sequence: TGTGCCAGCAGCTCCTCTCAACGTGACTGGTCCTACGAGCAGTACTTC. Protein sequence: CASSSSQRDWSYEQYF.